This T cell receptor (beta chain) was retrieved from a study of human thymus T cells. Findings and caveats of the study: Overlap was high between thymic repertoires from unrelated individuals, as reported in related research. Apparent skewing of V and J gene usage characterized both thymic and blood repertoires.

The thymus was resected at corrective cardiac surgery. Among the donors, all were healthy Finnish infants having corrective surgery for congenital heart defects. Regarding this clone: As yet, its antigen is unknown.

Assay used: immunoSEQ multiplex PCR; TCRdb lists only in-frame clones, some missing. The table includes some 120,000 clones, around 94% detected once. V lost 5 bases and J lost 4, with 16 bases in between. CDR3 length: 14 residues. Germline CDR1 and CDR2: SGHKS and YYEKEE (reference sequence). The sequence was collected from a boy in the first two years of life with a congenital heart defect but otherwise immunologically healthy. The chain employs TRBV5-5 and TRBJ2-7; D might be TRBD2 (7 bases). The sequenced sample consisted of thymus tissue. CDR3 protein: CASSSRGAFYEQYF. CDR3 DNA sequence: TGTGCCAGCAGTTCACGGGGGGCCTTTTACGAGCAGTACTTC.